Included here is one T cell receptor beta chain sequence, with context. Its specificity is unknown. The data were obtained in a study of blood T cell dynamics during melanoma immunotherapy. Data came from immunoSEQ multiplex PCR; TCRdb stores just in-frame clones and leaves some out. The sample includes 15,000 to 20,000 clones, roughly nine tenths of them seen just once. V dropped 5 bases and J dropped 0 bases, with 14 bases sitting between them. The germline V gene has CDR1 MDHEN and CDR2 SYDVKM. This CDR3 spans 17 amino acids. Study-wide results and limits: Clones driving repertoire changes may be melanoma-specific or general immune activation.

As to time point: pre-treatment baseline. Samples come from before therapy and from week 3 after the first blockade cycle. Disease control meant complete response, partial response or stable disease at 12 weeks. The TCR originated in a human donor with melanoma. The chain combines TRBV28 with TRBJ1-6; D is perhaps TRBD1 (5 bases). The sample here was blood, taken from a patient treated with checkpoint blockade. The DNA for the CDR3 is TGTGCCAGCAGTGCCTCGGGGGGGAGCTCCTATAATTCACCCCTCCACTTT. Translation gives CASSASGGSSYNSPLHF.